This T cell receptor (beta chain) came from a study of T cell responses to AZD1222 COVID-19 vaccine. Trimming pared 5 bases from V and 4 bases from J, leaving 15 bases between. The CDR3 runs 14 residues. Germline loops: CDR1 MDHEN, CDR2 SYDVKM. To note about this clone: Antigen unknown.

Repertoires were generated with immunoSEQ multiplex PCR, while TCRdb's copy carries only in-frame clones and drops some. The table lists 100,000 or so clones, about 90% of them singletons. Study-level points and caveats: Epitopes outside B.1.351 and B.1.1.7 mutated regions reportedly drew nearly half of spike TCRs. Compared with day 0, the breadth and depth of the Spike-specific TCR repertoire rose significantly after two doses of AZD1222.

The sample consisted of peripheral blood, taken 28 days after the second AZD1222 dose. The rearrangement joins TRBV28 to TRBJ2-7; D might be TRBD2 (7 bases). This TCR derives from an adult who received the AZD1222 COVID-19 vaccine. The CDR3: CASSPTRGAYEQYF. Written as DNA, the CDR3 is TGTGCCAGCAGTCCCACCCGGGGGGCTTACGAGCAGTACTTC.